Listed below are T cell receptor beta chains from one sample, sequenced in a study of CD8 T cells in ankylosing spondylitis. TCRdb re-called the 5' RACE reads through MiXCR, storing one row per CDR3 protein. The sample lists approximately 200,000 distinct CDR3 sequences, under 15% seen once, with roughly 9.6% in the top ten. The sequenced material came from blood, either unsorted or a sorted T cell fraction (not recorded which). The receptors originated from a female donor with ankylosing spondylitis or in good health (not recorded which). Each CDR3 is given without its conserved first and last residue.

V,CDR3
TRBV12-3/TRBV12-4,ASSYRGRDGYT
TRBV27,ASTPSTRVNEQF
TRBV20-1,SARGQGSEKLF
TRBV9,ASSVQTGSGNYGYT
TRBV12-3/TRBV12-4,ASRRQGANTGELF
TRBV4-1,ASSPKLATDEQF
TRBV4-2,ASSHPRGLTSGTDTQY
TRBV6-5,ASSYPRTGEYTEAF
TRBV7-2,ASSILKDTQY
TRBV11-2,ASMGLRREGGEQF
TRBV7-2,ASSLGWWGGNEQF
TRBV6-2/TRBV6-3,ASGPFWNEQF
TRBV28,ASSLFPQGLDEQY
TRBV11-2,ASSLSVENEQF
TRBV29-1,SVETSGKYEQY
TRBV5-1,ASSLTGASEQY
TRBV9,ASSPRGADYSGANVLT
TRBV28,ASSKYAGGRNTEAF
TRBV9,ASSVGAFNYGYT
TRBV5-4,ASSLSMGLRVLSSSYNEQF
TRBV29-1,SVEERPRSEQF
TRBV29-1,SVATGSYGYT